These 27 T cell receptor beta chains share one sample of origin, sequenced in a study of shared clonotypes between healthy human individuals. Method: immunoSEQ multiplex PCR; TCRdb's copy keeps in-frame clones and lacks some. Altogether a few hundred thousand clones are present, around 79% being singletons, with the ten largest covering 10%. The sample comprised memory CD4+ T cells sorted from blood. Specified subset: CD45RA-negative fraction. The origin of the receptors is a man aged 25-45 years in good health.

A note on this clone: Other DNA sequences from this sample encode an identical CDR3 as well. V and J are TRBV11-3 and TRBJ2-1; D is perhaps TRBD2 (6 bases). Germline loops: CDR1 SGHNT, CDR2 YENEEA. The ends were cut back, 0 bases at V and 0 bases at J, with 6 bases in the middle. This CDR3 contains 15 residues. The chain's CDR3 is CASSLDGSSYNEQFF. The CDR3 bases are TGTGCCAGCAGCTTAGACGGGAGCTCCTACAATGAGCAGTTCTTC. Supplemented by reference TRBV11-3 and TRBJ2-1, the full variable domain reads EAGVVQSPRYKIIEKKQPVAFWCNPISGHNTLYWYLQNLGQGPELLIRYENEEAVDDSQLPKDRFSAERLKGVDSTLKIQPAELGDSAVYLCASSLDGSSYNEQFFGPGTRLTVL.

The chain is built from TRBV27 and TRBJ2-7; perhaps TRBD2 as D (6 bases). The germline CDR1 and CDR2 sequences are MNHEY and SMNVEV (reference sequence). Trimming shortened V by 10 bases and J by 6 bases, and 13 bases separated the two germline ends. The CDR3 is 11 residues long. Written as DNA, the CDR3 is TGTGCCACCAAGAGGGGAGGCGAGCAGTACTTC. Amino acid sequence: CATKRGGEQYF.

This clone was counted only a few times. The V and J genes are TRBV4-1 and TRBJ2-5, with D hard to call. The germline V gene encodes CDR1 MGHRA and CDR2 YSYEKL. CDR3 length: 13 residues. V shed 4 bases and J shed 1 base, with 7 bases lying between them. The CDR3 loop is CASSRLPQETQYF. The CDR3 coding sequence is TGCGCCAGCAGCCGCCTCCCCCAAGAGACCCAGTACTTC.

The chain uses TRBV7-7 and TRBJ2-1, with 16 nucleotides matching TRBD2. The germline gives CDR1 SSHAT, CDR2 FNYEAQ (reference sequence). The CDR3 spans 18 residues. V shed 5 bases and J 3 bases; nucleotides not matched to a gene: 7. The DNA for the CDR3 is TGTGCCAGCAGCCTGGGGACTAGCGGGAGGGCCAGCTACAATGAGCAGTTCTTC. Its translation is CASSLGTSGRASYNEQFF.

CDR3 nucleotides: TGTGCCAGTAGTCCCCCCCCTTCGACTAGCGGGAGGGCCAAGACCCAGTACTTC. This translates into CASSPPPSTSGRAKTQYF. The chain is built from TRBV19 and TRBJ2-5; 14 bases fit TRBD2. CDR3 length: 18 residues. V lost 5 bases to trimming and J lost 6 bases; unmatched junction nucleotides: 14. The V gene's germline CDR1 is LNHDA and CDR2 SQIVND (reference sequence).

The rearrangement uses TRBV11-3 and TRBJ2-1; 11 bases map to TRBD2. The CDR3 runs 16 residues. Germline V lookup: CDR1 SGHNT, CDR2 YENEEA. V gave up 5 bases and J gave up 2 bases; unmatched junction bases: 5. CDR3: CASSTGTSGTYNEQFF. The DNA of the CDR3 is TGTGCCAGCAGCACAGGGACTAGCGGTACCTACAATGAGCAGTTCTTC.

The chain links TRBV5-1 to TRBJ2-1; 7 bases agree with TRBD1. Germline CDR1 and CDR2: SGHRS and YFSETQ. CDR3 size: 13 residues. V trimming: 5 bases; J trimming: 5 bases; junction bases outside the gene matches: 4. The CDR3 DNA reads TGCGCCAGCAGACCTGGACAGGACAATGAGCAGTTCTTC. It is translated as CASRPGQDNEQFF.

The chain links TRBV28 to TRBJ1-1; a possible D gene is TRBD1 (6 bases). The germline V gene encodes CDR1 MDHEN and CDR2 SYDVKM. The ends were cut back, 2 bases at V and 4 bases at J, with 11 bases in the middle. The CDR3 extends over 14 amino acids. CDR3 sequence (DNA): TGTGCCAGCAGTTTAGGTACAGGGACCACTGAAGCTTTCTTT. This codes for CASSLGTGTTEAFF.

This chain links TRBV28 with TRBJ2-1, with D maybe TRBD1 (5 bases). Trimming took 5 bases from V and 9 from J, leaving 17 bases between them. The germline V gene encodes CDR1 MDHEN and CDR2 SYDVKM. The CDR3 length is 14 residues. In DNA form, the CDR3 reads TGTGCCAGCAGTACCCCTCCCAGGGCGGCTGAGCAGTTCTTC. Residues: CASSTPPRAAEQFF.

The V call is TRBV19, the J call TRBJ2-1; D remains unclear. The CDR3 extends over 12 amino acids. The germline CDR1 and CDR2 sequences are LNHDA and SQIVND (reference sequence). Trimming shortened V by 3 bases and J by 8 bases, and 8 bases separated the two germline ends. Here the CDR3 DNA reads TGTGCCAGTAGTATTACGGGCGATGAGCAGTTCTTC. Encoded protein: CASSITGDEQFF.

The chain is built from TRBV18 and TRBJ2-7, with 10 bases matching TRBD1. Germline trimming cut 1 base from V and 4 bases from J; bases unmatched to any gene: 10. The CDR3 length is 17 residues. Germline CDR1 reads KGHSH; CDR2 reads LQKENI. The CDR3 is CASSPLTPGQGTYEQYF. CDR3 DNA sequence: TGTGCCAGCTCACCACTGACCCCGGGACAGGGGACATACGAGCAGTACTTC.

This chain uses TRBV14 with TRBJ1-1, with D possibly matching TRBD1 (5 bases). The ends were cut back, 4 bases at V and 5 bases at J, with 8 bases in the middle. The CDR3 extends over 12 amino acids. The germline V gene has CDR1 SGHDN and CDR2 FVKESK. CDR3 DNA sequence: TGTGCCAGCAGCCCAGGGAGAACTGAAGCTTTCTTT. Protein product: CASSPGRTEAFF.

V and J are TRBV18 and TRBJ1-2; D is unresolved. The ends were cut back, 2 bases at V and 0 bases at J, with 7 bases in the middle. The CDR3 consists of 14 residues. The V gene's germline CDR1 is KGHSH and CDR2 LQKENI. This CDR3 reads CASSPKETNYGYTF. The DNA of the CDR3 is TGTGCCAGCTCACCAAAAGAGACTAACTATGGCTACACCTTC.

This chain joins TRBV30 and TRBJ1-5, with D possibly matching TRBD1 (6 bases). Trimming took 4 bases from V and 2 from J, leaving 18 bases between them. The CDR3 runs to 16 residues. Germline-derived CDR1 and CDR2 are GTSNPN and SVGIG (reference sequence). The CDR3 is CAWTARDTSRNQPQHF. CDR3 DNA: TGTGCCTGGACCGCGCGGGACACTTCGCGCAATCAGCCCCAGCATTTT.

This chain links TRBV19 with TRBJ2-1; 14 positions agree with TRBD2. The CDR3 runs 19 residues. Germline values: CDR1 LNHDA, CDR2 SQIVND (reference sequence). The V gene end was trimmed by 5 bases and the J gene end by 8 bases; junction bases not matched to a gene: 17. The CDR3 protein is CASSPKGLAGVPFLDEQFF. In DNA, the CDR3 is TGTGCCAGTAGTCCGAAGGGACTAGCGGGAGTGCCCTTTTTGGATGAGCAGTTCTTC.

The gene calls are TRBV6-6 and TRBJ1-5; TRBD1 might be the D (5 bases). V was pared by 7 bases and J by 7 bases, with 17 bases between. The CDR3 totals 14 residues. Germline assignment: CDR1 MNHNY and CDR2 SVGAGI (reference sequence). CDR3 DNA: TGTGCCAGCACCCCTGTGGGGGTCGACCAGCCCCAGCATTTT. Protein product: CASTPVGVDQPQHF.

The rearrangement joins TRBV6-5 to TRBJ2-1; possible D gene TRBD2, 6 bases. The CDR3 spans 13 residues. Germline V CDR1 and CDR2: MNHEY, SVGAGI. The germline V and J ends were trimmed by 6 bases and 12 bases, with 18 bases remaining between them. CDR3 coding DNA: TGTGCCAGCAGACGAGGAATGGGGGAGGTGCAGTTCTTC. It yields the protein CASRRGMGEVQFF.

V usage is TRBV19 and J usage is TRBJ2-2, with 8 bases matching TRBD1. Losses at the gene ends were 3 bases for V and 3 bases for J; bases not matched to a gene: 6. The CDR3 is 16 amino acids. From germline, CDR1 is LNHDA and CDR2 SQIVND (reference sequence). The CDR3 sequence: CASSIGTGLYTGELFF. CDR3 nucleotides: TGTGCCAGTAGTATTGGGACAGGACTATACACCGGGGAGCTGTTTTTT.

This clone was observed a few times. This rearrangement joins TRBV15 to TRBJ1-5; no firm D call. Germline CDR1 and CDR2: LNHNV and YYDKDF (reference sequence). The CDR3 runs to 13 residues. The V end lost 0 bases, the J end lost 7 bases, and 7 bases lay between the germline ends. The CDR3 DNA follows: TGTGCCACCAGCAGAGAACCGGGACAGCCCCAGCATTTT. Translating it yields CATSREPGQPQHF.

The chain combines TRBV29-1 with TRBJ2-7; 10 positions match TRBD1. In germline, CDR1 is SQVTM, CDR2 ANQGSEA. With V trimmed by 4 bases and J by 3 bases, 6 bases remained unmatched. The CDR3 runs to 14 residues. CDR3 nucleotide sequence: TGCAGCGTTGGTGGAGGGACAGGGGTCTACGAGCAGTACTTC. Encoded protein: CSVGGGTGVYEQYF.

The V and J genes are TRBV4-1 and TRBJ2-1, with D tentatively TRBD1 or TRBD2 (6 bases each). Deletions cut 0 bases from V and 9 bases from J, with 18 bases between. The V gene's germline CDR1 is MGHRA and CDR2 YSYEKL. The CDR3 loop spans 16 amino acids. CDR3 DNA: TGCGCCAGCAGCCAAGAGGGGGGCGGAACTAGGGGTGAGCAGTTCTTC. Translated: CASSQEGGGTRGEQFF.

The chain combines TRBV5-1 with TRBJ2-2; no reliable D call. Trimming removed 0 bases from V and 3 bases from J, with 9 bases in between. The germline V gene has CDR1 SGHRS and CDR2 YFSETQ. CDR3 size: 15 residues. Here the CDR3 DNA reads TGCGCCAGCAGCTTGGAGACAACAGACACCGGGGAGCTGTTTTTT. It is translated as CASSLETTDTGELFF.

The chain couples TRBV18 to TRBJ2-1; TRBD2 matches 8 bases. Germline lookup yields CDR1 KGHSH and CDR2 LQKENI. The CDR3 has 17 amino acids. V was clipped by 2 bases and J by 7 bases; unmatched bases: 13. The CDR3 loop is CASSPGQAGARGNEQFF. CDR3 in DNA: TGTGCCAGCTCACCAGGGCAAGCGGGAGCCCGAGGTAATGAGCAGTTCTTC. The variable domain in full, with the rest retrieved from reference TRBV18 and TRBJ2-1, is NAGVMQNPRHLVRRRGQEARLRCSPMKGHSHVYWYRQLPEEGLKFMVYLQKENIIDESGMPKERFSAEFPKEGPSILRIQQVVRGDSAAYFCASSPGQAGARGNEQFFGPGTRLTVL.

The V and J genes are TRBV5-4 and TRBJ2-2, with 9 bases aligning to TRBD2. The CDR3 is 16 residues long. V shed 3 bases and J 6 bases; nucleotides not matched to a gene: 9. Germline values: CDR1 SGHNT, CDR2 YYREEE (reference sequence). The CDR3 here is CASSSLPGLASGELFF. Written as DNA, the CDR3 is TGTGCCAGCAGCTCACTTCCGGGACTAGCTTCCGGGGAGCTGTTTTTT. Full variable domain (remainder filled in from reference TRBV5-4 and TRBJ2-2): ETGVTQSPTHLIKTRGQQVTLRCSSQSGHNTVSWYQQALGQGPQFIFQYYREEENGRGNFPPRFSGLQFPNYSSELNVNALELDDSALYLCASSSLPGLASGELFFGEGSRLTVL.

This clone was recorded a few times. J is TRBJ2-5 and V is TRBV10-1; no clear D gene. The CDR3 extends over 12 amino acids. The ends were cut back, 0 bases at V and 5 bases at J, with 4 bases in the middle. Germline CDR1 is WNHNN and CDR2 is SYGVQD (reference sequence). The CDR3: CASSESGETQYF. The CDR3 DNA follows: TGCGCCAGCAGTGAGTCCGGCGAGACCCAGTACTTC.

V and J are TRBV9 and TRBJ1-2; D uncertain. The CDR3 is made up of 15 amino acids. CDR1 is SGDLS, CDR2 YYNGEE, per germline. V gave up 0 bases and J gave up 6 bases, with 15 bases separating them. The CDR3 region has the DNA TGTGCCAGCAGCGTAGCCCCGGATCTTCCGCATGGCTACACCTTC. Translation gives CASSVAPDLPHGYTF. Variable domain in full (rest from reference TRBV9 and TRBJ1-2): DSGVTQTPKHLITATGQRVTLRCSPRSGDLSVYWYQQSLDQGLQFLIQYYNGEERAKGNILERFSAQQFPDLHSELNLSSLELGDSALYFCASSVAPDLPHGYTFGSGTRLTVV.

This sequence joins TRBV5-4 and TRBJ2-2; 9 positions match TRBD2. Germline-derived CDR1 and CDR2 are SGHNT and YYREEE (reference sequence). There are 15 residues in the CDR3. Trimming took 5 bases from V and 4 from J; bases not matched to a gene: 6. Here the CDR3 DNA reads TGTGCCAGCAGTTTAGCGGGAGCCGGCACCGGGGAGCTGTTTTTT. This codes for CASSLAGAGTGELFF.